Below, 10 T cell receptor beta chains from the same sample are listed, as sequenced in a study of shared clonotypes between healthy human individuals. Sequencing was performed with immunoSEQ multiplex PCR; in TCRdb, only in-frame clones are kept and a portion is missing. The data contain 1,400,000 or so clones, less than 99% of them singletons. Sequences were obtained from naive CD4+ T cells sorted from blood. The subset was: CD45RA+ positively selected. The receptors originated from a man under 40 in good health.

V and J are TRBV13 and TRBJ2-6, with 9 bases that match TRBD1. J lost 0 bases, V lost 5 bases, and 14 bases had no gene match. CDR3 size: 20 residues. The germline V gene has CDR1 PRHDT and CDR2 FYEKMQ (reference sequence). CDR3 sequence: CASSPRARDRVLSGANVLTF. The CDR3 DNA reads TGTGCCAGCAGCCCTAGAGCCCGGGACAGGGTTCTCTCTGGGGCCAACGTCCTGACTTTC.

The V and J genes are TRBV27 and TRBJ1-1, with a tentative D call TRBD1 (6 bases). Germline CDR1 and CDR2: MNHEY and SMNVEV (reference sequence). The CDR3 is 14 residues long. Deletions cut 4 bases from V and 6 bases from J, with 15 bases between. The CDR3 DNA follows: TGTGCCAGCAGTTCCCTACAGGGAAACGCTGAAGCTTTCTTT. As protein: CASSSLQGNAEAFF.

CDR3 amino acids: CASSLVTDTEAFF. The CDR3 DNA reads as TGTGCCAGCAGCTTGGTAACAGACACTGAAGCTTTCTTT. This chain uses TRBV5-4 with TRBJ1-1; D is uncertain. The CDR3 is 13 residues long. V lost 0 bases, J lost 3 bases, and 6 bases lay in between. The germline V gene has CDR1 SGHNT and CDR2 YYREEE (reference sequence). Filled out from reference TRBV5-4 and TRBJ1-1, the complete variable domain reads ETGVTQSPTHLIKTRGQQVTLRCSSQSGHNTVSWYQQALGQGPQFIFQYYREEENGRGNFPPRFSGLQFPNYSSELNVNALELDDSALYLCASSLVTDTEAFFGQGTRLTVV.

This chain connects TRBV11-2 to TRBJ1-4; D is ambiguous. CDR1 is SGHAT and CDR2 is FQNNGV in the germline V gene. V was trimmed by 3 bases and J by 0 bases, leaving 2 bases between them. The CDR3 has 13 amino acids. The CDR3 nucleotides are TGTGCCAGCAGCTTCTCAACTAATGAAAAACTGTTTTTT. Its protein is CASSFSTNEKLFF.

The V and J genes are TRBV6-1 and TRBJ2-3, with 7 bases identical to TRBD2. Per the germline V gene, CDR1 is MNHNS and CDR2 is SASEGT. This CDR3 is built from 16 residues. J was trimmed by 5 bases and V by 2 bases; bases with no gene match: 10. The CDR3 protein is CASSELQGGPRDTQYF. In nucleotides, the CDR3 is TGTGCCAGCAGTGAACTGCAGGGAGGGCCGAGAGATACGCAGTATTTT.

The table lists this clone with a count of one. This chain links TRBV5-1 with TRBJ2-7; 10 nucleotides match TRBD1. This CDR3 contains 17 residues. Germline V CDR1 and CDR2: SGHRS, YFSETQ. V lost 0 bases and J lost 1; bases outside the gene matches: 7. CDR3 residues: CASSLAPGDRGSYEQYF. The CDR3 bases are TGCGCCAGCAGCTTGGCCCCAGGGGACAGGGGATCCTACGAGCAGTACTTC.

In this sample, this clone turned up once. The V call is TRBV28, the J call TRBJ1-1, with D uncertain. The V gene lost 7 bases and the J gene lost 0 bases, with 9 bases spanning the gap. This CDR3 has 13 amino acids. From germline, CDR1 is MDHEN and CDR2 SYDVKM. CDR3 loop: CASTSAMNTEAFF. The CDR3 DNA sequence: TGTGCCAGCACCTCGGCGATGAACACTGAAGCTTTCTTT.

CDR3 protein: CASSLSSSEQFF. The CDR3 DNA follows: TGTGCCAGCAGTTTAAGCTCGAGTGAGCAGTTCTTC. The gene calls are TRBV28 and TRBJ2-1; no clear D. With 2 bases removed from V and 9 bases from J, the gap between germline ends came to 8 bases. The CDR3 spans 12 residues. CDR1 and CDR2 from the germline V gene are MDHEN and SYDVKM.

CDR3 coding DNA: TGCGCCAGCAGCCCGCGGAACGCGAACACCGGGGAGCTGTTTTTT. Protein: CASSPRNANTGELFF. This rearrangement joins TRBV10-1 to TRBJ2-2; D not certain. The CDR3 extends over 15 amino acids. Germline CDR1 and CDR2: WNHNN and SYGVQD (reference sequence). Trimming removed 6 bases from V and 0 bases from J, with 11 bases in between.

V gene TRBV5-4 combines with J gene TRBJ2-7; 8 bases are a match to TRBD1. CDR1 and CDR2 from the germline V gene are SGHNT and YYREEE (reference sequence). The CDR3 consists of 16 residues. The ends lost 4 bases at V and 4 bases at J; junction bases unmatched: 13. CDR3 coding DNA: TGTGCCAGCAGCCAGGGGGCAATACAGGGCGGTTACGAGCAGTACTTC. The encoded protein is CASSQGAIQGGYEQYF.